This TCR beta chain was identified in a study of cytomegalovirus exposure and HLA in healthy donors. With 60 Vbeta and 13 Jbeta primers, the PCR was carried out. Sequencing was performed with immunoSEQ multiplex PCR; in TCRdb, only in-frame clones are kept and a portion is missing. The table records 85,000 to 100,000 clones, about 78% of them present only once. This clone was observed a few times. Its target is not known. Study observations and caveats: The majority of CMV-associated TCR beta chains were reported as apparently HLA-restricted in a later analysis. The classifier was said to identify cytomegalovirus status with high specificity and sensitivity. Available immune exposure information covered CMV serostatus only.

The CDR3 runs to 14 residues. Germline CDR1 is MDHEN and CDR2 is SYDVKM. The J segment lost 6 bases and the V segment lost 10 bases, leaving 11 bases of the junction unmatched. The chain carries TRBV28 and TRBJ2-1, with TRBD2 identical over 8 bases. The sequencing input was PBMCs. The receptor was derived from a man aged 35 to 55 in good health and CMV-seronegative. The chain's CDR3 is CATTAAGELNEQFF. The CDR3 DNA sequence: TGTGCCACTACCGCAGCGGGAGAACTCAATGAGCAGTTCTTC.